Below are 4 T cell receptor beta chains sequenced from a single sample in a study of cytomegalovirus exposure and HLA in healthy donors. Use of 60 Vbeta and 13 Jbeta primers characterized the PCR. Method: immunoSEQ multiplex PCR; TCRdb's copy keeps in-frame clones and lacks some. Of roughly 140,000 clones listed, about four fifths were seen once; the top ten hold 5% to 6.5%. Material: PBMCs. The receptors derive from a man aged 25 to 40 in good health and CMV-seropositive.

In this sample, this clone turned up a few times. CDR3 bases: TGTGCCAGCTCACCAGTTGGGAGGATGAACACTGAAGCTTTCTTT. Translating it yields CASSPVGRMNTEAFF. The rearrangement joins TRBV18 to TRBJ1-1; D is unresolved. The CDR3 length is 15 residues. Per germline, CDR1 KGHSH and CDR2 LQKENI. V was trimmed by 2 bases and J by 0 bases, leaving 10 bases between them.

The chain recombines TRBV10-3 with TRBJ1-1; D is perhaps TRBD1 (5 bases). Germline V CDR1 and CDR2: ENHRY, SYGVKD. Trimming shortened V by 4 bases and J by 7 bases, and 13 bases separated the two germline ends. The CDR3 totals 13 residues. CDR3 coding DNA: TGTGCCATCAGTGCCGGGAGGCAGGGTGAAGCTTTCTTT. It translates to CAISAGRQGEAFF.

The chain joins TRBV6-5 to TRBJ1-6; 9 bases match TRBD1. V was pared by 4 bases and J by 5 bases, with 6 bases of the junction left unmatched. The CDR3 has 16 residues. Germline CDR1 MNHEY, CDR2 SVGAGI. CDR3 loop: CASSLQGAQDNSPLHF. The CDR3 coding sequence is TGTGCCAGCAGTTTACAGGGGGCGCAGGATAATTCACCCCTCCACTTT.

Remarks on this clone: Sequence at one end of the junction differs from germline and may be a read error. The V and J genes are TRBV7-9 and TRBJ2-7; 9 bases are shared with TRBD1. The germline V gene has CDR1 SEHNR and CDR2 FQNEAQ (reference sequence). The CDR3 is 16 residues long. In DNA, the CDR3 is TGTGCCAGCAGCTTATCGGACAGGGGACGCTCCCACGAGCAGTACTTC. Protein: CASSLSDRGRSHEQYF.